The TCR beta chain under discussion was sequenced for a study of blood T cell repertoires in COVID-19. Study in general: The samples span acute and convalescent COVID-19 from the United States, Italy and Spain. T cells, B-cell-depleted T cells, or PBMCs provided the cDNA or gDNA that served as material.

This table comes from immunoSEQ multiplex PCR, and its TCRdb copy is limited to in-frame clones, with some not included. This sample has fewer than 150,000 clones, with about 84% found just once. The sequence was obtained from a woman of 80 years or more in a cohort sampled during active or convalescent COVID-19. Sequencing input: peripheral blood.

The DNA for the CDR3 is TGTGCTAGTGGTTTGGACCCGGGACTAGCGGGGGCCTTAGCCACAGATACGCAGTATTTT. It is translated as CASGLDPGLAGALATDTQYF. The chain uses TRBV12-5 and TRBJ2-3; 14 bases map to TRBD2. The V gene's germline CDR1 is LGHNT and CDR2 FRNRAP. V lost 1 base and J lost 2; bases outside the gene matches: 11. The CDR3 consists of 20 residues.